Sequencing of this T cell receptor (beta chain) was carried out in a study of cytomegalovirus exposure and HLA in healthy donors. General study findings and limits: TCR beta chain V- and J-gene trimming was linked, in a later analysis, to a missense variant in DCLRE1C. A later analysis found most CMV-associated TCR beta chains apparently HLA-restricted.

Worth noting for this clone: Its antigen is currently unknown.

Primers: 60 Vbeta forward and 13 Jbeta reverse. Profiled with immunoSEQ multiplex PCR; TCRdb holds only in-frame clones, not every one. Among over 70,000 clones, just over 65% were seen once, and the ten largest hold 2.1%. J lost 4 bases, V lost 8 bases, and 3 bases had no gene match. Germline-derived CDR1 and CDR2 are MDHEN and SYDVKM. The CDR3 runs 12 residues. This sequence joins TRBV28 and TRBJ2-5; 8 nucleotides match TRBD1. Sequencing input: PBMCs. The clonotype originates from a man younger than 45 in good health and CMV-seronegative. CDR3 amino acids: CASRTGTETQYF. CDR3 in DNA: TGTGCCAGCCGGACAGGGACAGAGACCCAGTACTTC. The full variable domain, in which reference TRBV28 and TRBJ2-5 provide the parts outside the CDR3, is DVKVTQSSRYLVKRTGEKVFLECVQDMDHENMFWYRQDPGLGLRLIYFSYDVKMKEKGDIPEGYSVSREKKERFSLILESASTNQTSMYLCASRTGTETQYFGPGTRLLVL.